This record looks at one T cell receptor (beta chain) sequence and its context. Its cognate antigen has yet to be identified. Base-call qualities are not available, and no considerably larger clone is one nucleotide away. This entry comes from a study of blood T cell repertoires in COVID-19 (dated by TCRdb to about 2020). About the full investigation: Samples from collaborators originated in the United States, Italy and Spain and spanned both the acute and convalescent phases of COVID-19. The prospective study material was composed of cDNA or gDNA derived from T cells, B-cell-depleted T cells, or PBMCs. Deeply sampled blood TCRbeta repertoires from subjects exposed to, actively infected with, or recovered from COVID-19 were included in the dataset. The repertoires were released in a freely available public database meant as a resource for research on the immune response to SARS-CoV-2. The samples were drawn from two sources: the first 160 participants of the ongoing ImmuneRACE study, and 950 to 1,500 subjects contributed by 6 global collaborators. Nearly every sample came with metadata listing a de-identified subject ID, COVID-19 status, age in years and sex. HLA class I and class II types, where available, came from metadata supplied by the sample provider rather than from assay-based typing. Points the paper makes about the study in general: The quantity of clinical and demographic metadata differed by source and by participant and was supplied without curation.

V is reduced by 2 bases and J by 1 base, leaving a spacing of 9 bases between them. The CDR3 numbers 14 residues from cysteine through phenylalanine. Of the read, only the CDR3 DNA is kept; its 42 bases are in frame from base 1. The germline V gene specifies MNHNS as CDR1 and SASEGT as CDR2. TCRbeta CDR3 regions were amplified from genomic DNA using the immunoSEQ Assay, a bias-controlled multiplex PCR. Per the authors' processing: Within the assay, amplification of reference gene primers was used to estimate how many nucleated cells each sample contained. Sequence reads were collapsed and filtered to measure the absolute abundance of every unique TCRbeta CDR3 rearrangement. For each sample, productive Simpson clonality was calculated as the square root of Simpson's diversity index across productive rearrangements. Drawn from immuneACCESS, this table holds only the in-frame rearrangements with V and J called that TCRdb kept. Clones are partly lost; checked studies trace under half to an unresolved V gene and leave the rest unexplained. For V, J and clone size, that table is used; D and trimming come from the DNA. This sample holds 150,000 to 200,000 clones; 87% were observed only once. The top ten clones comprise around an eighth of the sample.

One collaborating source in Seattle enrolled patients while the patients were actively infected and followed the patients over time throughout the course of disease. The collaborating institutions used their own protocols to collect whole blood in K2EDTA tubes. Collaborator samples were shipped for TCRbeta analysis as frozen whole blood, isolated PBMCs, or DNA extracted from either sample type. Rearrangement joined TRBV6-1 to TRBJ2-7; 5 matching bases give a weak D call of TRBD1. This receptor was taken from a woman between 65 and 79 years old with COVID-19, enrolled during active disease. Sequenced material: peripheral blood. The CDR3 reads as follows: CASSEQGMSYEQYF. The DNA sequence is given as TGTGCCAGCAGTGAACAGGGTATGTCCTACGAGCAGTACTTC.